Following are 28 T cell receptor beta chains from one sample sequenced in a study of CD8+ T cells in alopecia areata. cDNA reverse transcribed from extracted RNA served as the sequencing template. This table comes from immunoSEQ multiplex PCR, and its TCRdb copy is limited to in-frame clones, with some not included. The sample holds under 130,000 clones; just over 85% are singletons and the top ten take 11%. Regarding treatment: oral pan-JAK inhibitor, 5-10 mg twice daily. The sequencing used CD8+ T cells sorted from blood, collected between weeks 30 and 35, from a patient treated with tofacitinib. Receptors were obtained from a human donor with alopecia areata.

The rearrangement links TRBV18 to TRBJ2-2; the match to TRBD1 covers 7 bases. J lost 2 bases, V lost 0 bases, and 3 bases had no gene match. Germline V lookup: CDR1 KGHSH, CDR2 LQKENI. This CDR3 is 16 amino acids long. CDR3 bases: TGTGCCAGCTCACCACCCCGGACAGGCAACACCGGGGAGCTGTTTTTT. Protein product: CASSPPRTGNTGELFF.

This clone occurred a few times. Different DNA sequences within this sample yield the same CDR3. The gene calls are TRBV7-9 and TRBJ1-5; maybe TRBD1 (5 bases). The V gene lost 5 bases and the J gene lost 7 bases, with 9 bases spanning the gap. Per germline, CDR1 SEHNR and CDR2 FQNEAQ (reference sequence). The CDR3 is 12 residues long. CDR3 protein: CASSDGGQPQHF. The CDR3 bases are TGTGCCAGCAGCGATGGGGGGCAGCCCCAGCATTTT.

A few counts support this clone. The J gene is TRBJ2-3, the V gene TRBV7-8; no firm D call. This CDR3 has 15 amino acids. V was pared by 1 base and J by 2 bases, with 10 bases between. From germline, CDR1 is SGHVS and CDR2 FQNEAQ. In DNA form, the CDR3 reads TGTGCCAGCAGCTTAGTCTGGACGAACACAGATACGCAGTATTTT. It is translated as CASSLVWTNTDTQYF.

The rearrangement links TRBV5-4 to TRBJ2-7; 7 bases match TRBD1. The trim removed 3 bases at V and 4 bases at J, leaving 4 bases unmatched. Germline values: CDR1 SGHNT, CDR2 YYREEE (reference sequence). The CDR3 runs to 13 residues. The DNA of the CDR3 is TGTGCCAGCAGCTCGCGACAGGGATACGAGCAGTACTTC. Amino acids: CASSSRQGYEQYF.

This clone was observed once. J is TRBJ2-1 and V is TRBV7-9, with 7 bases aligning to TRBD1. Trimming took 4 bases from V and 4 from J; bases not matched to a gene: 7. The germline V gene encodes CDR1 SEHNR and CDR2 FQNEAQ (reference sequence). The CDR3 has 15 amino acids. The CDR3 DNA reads TGTGCCAGCAGCTGGGGACAGAAACATTACAATGAGCAGTTCTTC. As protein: CASSWGQKHYNEQFF.

CDR3 amino acids: CASSLSAGREEAFF. The DNA of the CDR3 is TGCGCCAGCAGCTTGTCGGCCGGCAGGGAGGAAGCTTTCTTT. The chain employs TRBV5-1 and TRBJ1-1; maybe TRBD1 (5 bases). The CDR3 runs to 14 residues. Deletions cut 1 base from V and 8 bases from J, with 15 bases between. The germline V gene has CDR1 SGHRS and CDR2 YFSETQ.

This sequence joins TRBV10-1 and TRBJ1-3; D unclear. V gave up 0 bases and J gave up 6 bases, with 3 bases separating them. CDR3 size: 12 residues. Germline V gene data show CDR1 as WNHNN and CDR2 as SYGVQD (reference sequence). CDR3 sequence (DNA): TGCGCCAGCAGTGAGTCCGAAAACACCATATATTTT. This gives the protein CASSESENTIYF.

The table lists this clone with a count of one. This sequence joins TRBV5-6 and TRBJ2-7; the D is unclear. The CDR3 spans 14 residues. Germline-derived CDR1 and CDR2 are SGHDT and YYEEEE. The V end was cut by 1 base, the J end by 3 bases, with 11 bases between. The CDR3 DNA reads TGTGCCAGCAGCTTGCATGGGGAAATCTACGAGCAGTACTTC. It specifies CASSLHGEIYEQYF.

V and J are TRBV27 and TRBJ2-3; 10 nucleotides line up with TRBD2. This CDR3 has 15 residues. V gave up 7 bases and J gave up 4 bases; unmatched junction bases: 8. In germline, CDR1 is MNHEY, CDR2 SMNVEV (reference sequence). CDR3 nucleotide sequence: TGTGCCAGCATCCGAAGCGGGGGGGGCGCAGATACGCAGTATTTT. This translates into CASIRSGGGADTQYF.

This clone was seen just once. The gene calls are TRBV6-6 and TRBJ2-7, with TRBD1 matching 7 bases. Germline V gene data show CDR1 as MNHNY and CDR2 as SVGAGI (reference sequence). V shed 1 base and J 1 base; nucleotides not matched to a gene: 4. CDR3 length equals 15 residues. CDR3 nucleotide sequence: TGTGCCAGCAGTTACTTTGGGACAGAGTCCTACGAGCAGTACTTC. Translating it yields CASSYFGTESYEQYF.

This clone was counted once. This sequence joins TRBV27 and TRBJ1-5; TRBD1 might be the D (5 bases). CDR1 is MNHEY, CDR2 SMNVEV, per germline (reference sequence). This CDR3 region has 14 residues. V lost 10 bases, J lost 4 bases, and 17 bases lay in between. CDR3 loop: CATHPMGGNQPQHF. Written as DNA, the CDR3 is TGTGCCACCCACCCAATGGGGGGGAATCAGCCCCAGCATTTT.

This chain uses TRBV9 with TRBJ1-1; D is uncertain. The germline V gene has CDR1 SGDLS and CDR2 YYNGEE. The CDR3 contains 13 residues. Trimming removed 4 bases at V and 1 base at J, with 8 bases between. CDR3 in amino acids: CASSPLGNTEAFF. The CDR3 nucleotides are TGTGCCAGCAGCCCCCTGGGGAACACTGAAGCTTTCTTT.

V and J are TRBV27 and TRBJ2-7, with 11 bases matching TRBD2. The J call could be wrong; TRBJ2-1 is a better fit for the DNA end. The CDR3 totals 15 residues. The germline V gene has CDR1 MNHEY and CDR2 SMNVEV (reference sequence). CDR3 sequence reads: CASSFGTSGYNEQFF. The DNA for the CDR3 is TGTGCCAGCAGTTTCGGGACTAGCGGCTACAATGAGCAGTTCTTC.

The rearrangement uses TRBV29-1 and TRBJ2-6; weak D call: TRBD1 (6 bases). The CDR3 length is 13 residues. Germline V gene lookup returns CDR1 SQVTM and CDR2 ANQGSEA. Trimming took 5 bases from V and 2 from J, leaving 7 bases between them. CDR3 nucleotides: TGCAGCGTTAAGGGGGCTGGGGCCAACGTCCTGACTTTC. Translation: CSVKGAGANVLTF.

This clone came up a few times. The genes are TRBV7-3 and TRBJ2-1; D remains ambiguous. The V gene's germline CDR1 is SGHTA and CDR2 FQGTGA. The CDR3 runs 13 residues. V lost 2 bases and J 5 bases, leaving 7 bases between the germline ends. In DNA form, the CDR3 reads TGTGCCAGCAGCTTACAACTAAACAATGAGCAGTTCTTC. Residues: CASSLQLNNEQFF.

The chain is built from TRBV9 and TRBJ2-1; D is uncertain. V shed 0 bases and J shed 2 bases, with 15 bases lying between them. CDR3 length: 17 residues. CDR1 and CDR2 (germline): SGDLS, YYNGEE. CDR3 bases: TGTGCCAGCAGCGTAGCTCCCGCCCCGGGCCCCTACAATGAGCAGTTCTTC. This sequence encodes CASSVAPAPGPYNEQFF.

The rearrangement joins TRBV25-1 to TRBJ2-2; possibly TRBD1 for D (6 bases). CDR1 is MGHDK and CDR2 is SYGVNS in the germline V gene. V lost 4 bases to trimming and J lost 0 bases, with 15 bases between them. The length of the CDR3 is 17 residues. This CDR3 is CASSAYSGTPNTGELFF. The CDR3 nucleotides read TGTGCCAGCAGTGCCTACTCCGGGACACCGAACACCGGGGAGCTGTTTTTT.

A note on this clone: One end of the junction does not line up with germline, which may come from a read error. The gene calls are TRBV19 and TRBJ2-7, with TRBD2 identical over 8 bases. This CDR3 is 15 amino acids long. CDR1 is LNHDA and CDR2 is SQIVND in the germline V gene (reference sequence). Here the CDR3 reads CASSFGTGGSYERYF. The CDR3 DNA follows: TGTGCCAGTAGTTTTGGGACGGGGGGGTCCTACGAGCGGTACTTC. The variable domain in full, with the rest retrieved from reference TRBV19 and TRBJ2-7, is DGGITQSPKYLFRKEGQNVTLSCEQNLNHDAMYWYRQDPGQGLRLIYYSQIVNDFQKGDIAEGYSVSREKKESFPLTVTSAQKNPTAFYLCASSFGTGGSYERYFGPGTRLTVT.

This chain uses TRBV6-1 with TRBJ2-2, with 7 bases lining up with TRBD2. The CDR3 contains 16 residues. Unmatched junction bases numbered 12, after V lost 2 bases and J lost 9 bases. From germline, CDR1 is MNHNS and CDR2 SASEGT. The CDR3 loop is CASSELVGGSGRELFF. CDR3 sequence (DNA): TGTGCCAGCAGTGAACTTGTGGGGGGGTCCGGCCGGGAGCTGTTTTTT.

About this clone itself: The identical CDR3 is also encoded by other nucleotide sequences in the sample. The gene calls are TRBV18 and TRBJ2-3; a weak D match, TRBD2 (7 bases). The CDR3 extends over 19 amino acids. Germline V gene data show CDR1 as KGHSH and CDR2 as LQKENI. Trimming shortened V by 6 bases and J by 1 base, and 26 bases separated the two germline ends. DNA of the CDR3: TGTGCCAGCTCCCAATCCGGGACGGGGGGCGATTACGGCACAGATACGCAGTATTTT. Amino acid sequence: CASSQSGTGGDYGTDTQYF. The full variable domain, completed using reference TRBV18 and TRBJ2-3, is NAGVMQNPRHLVRRRGQEARLRCSPMKGHSHVYWYRQLPEEGLKFMVYLQKENIIDESGMPKERFSAEFPKEGPSILRIQQVVRGDSAAYFCASSQSGTGGDYGTDTQYFGPGTRLTVL.

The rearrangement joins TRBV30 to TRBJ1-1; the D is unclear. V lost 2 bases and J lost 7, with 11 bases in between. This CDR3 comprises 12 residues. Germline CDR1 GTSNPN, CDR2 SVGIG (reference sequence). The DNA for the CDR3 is TGTGCCTGGAGTACCGACGCCATTGAAGCTTTCTTT. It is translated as CAWSTDAIEAFF.

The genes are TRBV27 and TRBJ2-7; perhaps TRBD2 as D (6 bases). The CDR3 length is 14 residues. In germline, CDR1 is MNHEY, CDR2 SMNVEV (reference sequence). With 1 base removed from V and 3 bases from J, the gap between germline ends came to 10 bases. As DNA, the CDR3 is TGTGCCAGCAGTTTATTGGGGGGAGTCTACGAGCAGTACTTC. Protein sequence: CASSLLGGVYEQYF.

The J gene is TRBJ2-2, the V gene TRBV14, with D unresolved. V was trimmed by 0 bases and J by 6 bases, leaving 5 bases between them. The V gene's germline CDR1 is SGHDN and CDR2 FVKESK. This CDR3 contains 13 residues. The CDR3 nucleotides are TGTGCCAGCAGCCAAGATTTCTCCGGGGAGCTGTTTTTT. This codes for CASSQDFSGELFF. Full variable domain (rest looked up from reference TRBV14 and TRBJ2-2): EAGVTQFPSHSVIEKGQTVTLRCDPISGHDNLYWYRRVMGKEIKFLLHFVKESKQDESGMPNNRFLAERTGGTYSTLKVQPAELEDSGVYFCASSQDFSGELFFGEGSRLTVL.

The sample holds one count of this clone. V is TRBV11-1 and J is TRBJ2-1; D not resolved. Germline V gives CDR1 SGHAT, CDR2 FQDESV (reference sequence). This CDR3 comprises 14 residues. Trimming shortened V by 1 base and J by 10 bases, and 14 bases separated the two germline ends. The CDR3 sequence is CASSLVVGMDEQFF. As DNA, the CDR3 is TGTGCCAGCAGCTTAGTTGTTGGGATGGACGAGCAGTTCTTC. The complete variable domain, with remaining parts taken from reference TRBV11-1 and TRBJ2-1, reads EAEVAQSPRYKITEKSQAVAFWCDPISGHATLYWYRQILGQGPELLVQFQDESVVDDSQLPKDRFSAERLKGVDSTLKIQPAELGDSAMYLCASSLVVGMDEQFFGPGTRLTVL.

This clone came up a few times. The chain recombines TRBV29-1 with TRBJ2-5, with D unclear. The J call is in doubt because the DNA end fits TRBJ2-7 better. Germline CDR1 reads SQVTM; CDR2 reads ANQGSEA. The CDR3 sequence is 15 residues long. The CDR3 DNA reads TGCAGCGTTGAAGGGACGCCGGACGTCTCCTACGAGCAGTACTTC. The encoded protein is CSVEGTPDVSYEQYF.

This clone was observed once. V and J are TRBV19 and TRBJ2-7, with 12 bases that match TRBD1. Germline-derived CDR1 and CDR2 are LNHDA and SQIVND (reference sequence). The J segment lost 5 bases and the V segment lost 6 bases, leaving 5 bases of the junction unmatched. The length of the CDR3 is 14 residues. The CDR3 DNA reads TGTGCCAGTAGCCTGGGACAGGGGGCTGACGAGCAGTACTTC. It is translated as CASSLGQGADEQYF.

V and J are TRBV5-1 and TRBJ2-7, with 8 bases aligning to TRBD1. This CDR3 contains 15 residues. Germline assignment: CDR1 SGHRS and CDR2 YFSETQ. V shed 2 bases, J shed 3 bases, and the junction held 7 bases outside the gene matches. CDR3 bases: TGCGCCAGCAGCTTTCGCCAGGGGGCGAACTACGAGCAGTACTTC. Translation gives CASSFRQGANYEQYF.

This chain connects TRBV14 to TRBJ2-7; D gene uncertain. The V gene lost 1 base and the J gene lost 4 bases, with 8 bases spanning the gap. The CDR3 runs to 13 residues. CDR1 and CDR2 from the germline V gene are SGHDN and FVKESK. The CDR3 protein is CASSQVKGYEQYF. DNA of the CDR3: TGTGCCAGCAGCCAAGTAAAAGGGTACGAGCAGTACTTC. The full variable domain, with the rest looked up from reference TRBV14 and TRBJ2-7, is EAGVTQFPSHSVIEKGQTVTLRCDPISGHDNLYWYRRVMGKEIKFLLHFVKESKQDESGMPNNRFLAERTGGTYSTLKVQPAELEDSGVYFCASSQVKGYEQYFGPGTRLTVT.